The 27 T cell receptor beta chains listed next were all sequenced from one sample in a study of T cell repertoires in cytomegalovirus infection. Via MiXCR, TCRdb re-called the reads, giving one row per CDR3 protein. Of approximately 700,000 distinct CDR3 sequences in the sample, 35% to 40% were seen once. Sequencing was done on a sample of PBMCs. The origin of the receptors is a human donor in good health (CMV status not recorded). Some clones in this sample may be carry-over from other donors' samples.

A word on this clonotype: A junction boundary mismatches the germline segment, possibly from a read error. The chain employs TRBV27 and TRBJ1-1; D is unclear. This CDR3 has 17 residues. In germline, CDR1 is MNHEY, CDR2 SMNVEV (reference sequence). This CDR3 reads CASSISRAAGPDTEALF. The DNA for the CDR3 is TGTGCCAGCAGCATTAGTCGAGCCGCGGGTCCTGACACTGAAGCTTTATTT.

The rearrangement joins TRBV9 to TRBJ1-1; possible D gene TRBD1, 5 bases. Germline-derived CDR1 and CDR2 are SGDLS and YYNGEE. The CDR3 is 14 residues long. Trimming left V 0 bases short and J 8 bases short, with 14 bases between. The CDR3 reads CASSVAQGLTEAFF. The CDR3 DNA follows: TGTGCCAGCAGCGTAGCCCAGGGCCTCACCGAAGCTTTCTTT.

The V and J genes are TRBV15 and TRBJ2-5; perhaps TRBD2 as D (6 bases). Germline V gene sequence: CDR1 LNHNV, CDR2 YYDKDF (reference sequence). The CDR3 covers 14 residues. Trimming stripped 0 bases from V and 5 bases from J, with 10 bases between. The CDR3 region is CATSRDAGTETQYF. The CDR3 nucleotides read TGTGCCACCAGCAGAGATGCGGGGACGGAGACCCAGTACTTC.

The chain links TRBV10-3 to TRBJ2-3; D might be TRBD1 or TRBD2, each matching 5 bases. Trimming pared 7 bases from V and 0 bases from J, leaving 17 bases between. Germline CDR1 and CDR2: ENHRY and SYGVKD. The CDR3 covers 16 residues. The CDR3 DNA reads TGTGCCATCAAGGGGCGGGCAAATCCAAGCACAGATACGCAGTATTTT. This sequence encodes CAIKGRANPSTDTQYF.

This clonotype was seen more than once but under ten times. This chain joins TRBV6-2 or TRBV6-3 and TRBJ2-1, with 13 bases identical to TRBD2. This CDR3 is built from 17 residues. V lost 1 base and J lost 6; bases outside the gene matches: 6. Germline V CDR1 and CDR2: MNHEY, SVGEGT. CDR3 coding DNA: TGTGCCAGCAGTTACTATCTACTAGCGGGAGGGCCCAATGAGCAGTTCTTC. Encoded protein: CASSYYLLAGGPNEQFF.

V gene TRBV15 combines with J gene TRBJ2-4; weak D call: TRBD1 (5 bases). V lost 0 bases to trimming and J lost 0 bases, with 9 bases between them. The CDR3 has 16 residues. Per germline, CDR1 LNHNV and CDR2 YYDKDF (reference sequence). The DNA for the CDR3 is TGTGCCACCAGCAGAGACTCCAGGGTAGCCAAAAACATTCAGTACTTC. The encoded protein is CATSRDSRVAKNIQYF.

The J gene is TRBJ2-6, the V gene TRBV6-5; TRBD1 matches at 8 bases. The CDR3 has 18 residues. V lost 2 bases to trimming and J lost 0 bases; unmatched junction nucleotides: 6. CDR1 is MNHEY, CDR2 SVGAGI, per germline. The CDR3 coding sequence is TGTGCCAGCAGTTACGGGACAGGTGAATTCTCTGGGGCCAACGTCCTGACTTTC. It translates to CASSYGTGEFSGANVLTF.

Points on this clonotype: This sequence may be a read error, since a much larger clone differs from it by one base. The V gene is TRBV7-2, the J gene TRBJ1-5, with 9 bases lining up with TRBD1. The CDR3 loop spans 17 amino acids. CDR1 is SGHTA, CDR2 FQGNSA, per germline. V gave up 5 bases and J gave up 4 bases; unmatched junction bases: 12. Here the CDR3 reads CASSLVGTGPFNQPQHF. CDR3 in DNA: TGTGCCAGCAGCCTAGTGGGGACAGGGCCCTTTAATCAGCCCCAGCATTTT.

V is TRBV2 and J is TRBJ1-2, with D possibly being TRBD1 (6 bases). CDR1 is SNHLY, CDR2 FYNNEI, per germline. This CDR3 is 15 amino acids long. V dropped 5 bases and J dropped 4 bases, with 17 bases sitting between them. CDR3 nucleotide sequence: TGTGCCAGCAGTTATAATCCCGGGACACTCTATGGCTACACCTTC. This translates into CASSYNPGTLYGYTF.

This sequence joins TRBV28 and TRBJ2-2; 12 nucleotides line up with TRBD1. The CDR3 loop spans 15 amino acids. The V gene end was trimmed by 8 bases and the J gene end by 0 bases; junction bases not matched to a gene: 1. From germline, CDR1 is MDHEN and CDR2 SYDVKM. The CDR3 protein is CASGTGGSNTGELFF. DNA for the CDR3: TGTGCCAGCGGGACAGGGGGCTCGAACACCGGGGAGCTGTTTTTT. The complete variable domain, with remaining parts taken from reference TRBV28 and TRBJ2-2, reads DVKVTQSSRYLVKRTGEKVFLECVQDMDHENMFWYRQDPGLGLRLIYFSYDVKMKEKGDIPEGYSVSREKKERFSLILESASTNQTSMYLCASGTGGSNTGELFFGEGSRLTVL.

This clonotype was observed a few times. J is TRBJ1-2 and V is TRBV29-1; TRBD1 aligns across 7 bases. Germline-derived CDR1 and CDR2 are SQVTM and ANQGSEA. V lost 6 bases and J lost 0; bases outside the gene matches: 16. The CDR3 loop spans 17 amino acids. DNA for the CDR3: TGCAGCGTAGGGGACAGTCAACACGGTTCGGCTAACTATGGCTACACCTTC. As protein: CSVGDSQHGSANYGYTF.

This clonotype has just a few counts. The CDR3 reads CASSQFDEQFF. The CDR3 DNA reads TGTGCCAGCAGCCAATTCGATGAGCAGTTCTTC. This chain links TRBV7-2 with TRBJ2-1; D unresolved. Germline CDR1 reads SGHTA; CDR2 reads FQGNSA. The CDR3 is made up of 11 amino acids. V was clipped by 5 bases and J by 8 bases, with 7 bases between them. Using reference TRBV7-2 and TRBJ2-1 for the parts outside the CDR3, the full variable domain is GAGVSQSPSNKVTEKGKDVELRCDPISGHTALYWYRQSLGQGLEFLIYFQGNSAPDKSGLPSDRFSAERTGGSVSTLTIQRTQQEDSAVYLCASSQFDEQFFGPGTRLTVL.

This clonotype was detected many times. The chain links TRBV7-2 to TRBJ2-1; TRBD1 aligns across 8 bases. V dropped 3 bases and J dropped 3; count of bases not matched to a gene: 4. The CDR3 is 15 residues long. Germline assignment: CDR1 SGHTA and CDR2 FQGNSA. The chain's CDR3 is CASSFGTGGYNEQFF. CDR3 coding DNA: TGTGCCAGCAGCTTTGGGACAGGTGGCTACAATGAGCAGTTCTTC.

This clonotype was recorded at least ten times. This chain connects TRBV7-2 to TRBJ2-1, with 10 nucleotides matching TRBD2. The CDR3 loop spans 15 amino acids. Germline V lookup: CDR1 SGHTA, CDR2 FQGNSA. The V segment lost 6 bases and the J segment 4 bases; nucleotides outside the gene matches: 6. CDR3 sequence reads: CASRVGSGRYNEQFF. CDR3 in DNA: TGTGCCAGCAGGGTCGGTAGCGGGAGGTACAATGAGCAGTTCTTC.

This clonotype was detected a few times. V is TRBV14 and J is TRBJ1-2; a weak D match, TRBD1 (5 bases). V lost 0 bases to trimming and J lost 4 bases, with 9 bases between them. This CDR3 spans 14 amino acids. Germline CDR1 and CDR2: SGHDN and FVKESK. The CDR3 nucleotides read TGTGCCAGCAGCCAAGACCAGGGAGGCTATGGCTACACCTTC. This gives the protein CASSQDQGGYGYTF.

This clonotype was counted only a few times. The rearrangement joins TRBV11-2 to TRBJ2-2; no clear D. Germline values: CDR1 SGHAT, CDR2 FQNNGV. V gave up 5 bases and J gave up 9 bases, with 10 bases separating them. CDR3 length: 12 residues. CDR3 residues: CASSRKAWELFF. Written as DNA, the CDR3 is TGTGCCAGCAGCAGGAAGGCCTGGGAGCTGTTTTTT.

The gene calls are TRBV11-2 and TRBJ2-3, with 8 nucleotides matching TRBD1. Germline-derived CDR1 and CDR2 are SGHAT and FQNNGV. The length of the CDR3 is 15 residues. J was trimmed by 9 bases and V by 0 bases; bases with no gene match: 8. The CDR3 DNA sequence: TGTGCCAGCAGCTTAGACTTCACCTGGACAGGGACGCAGTATTTT. It yields the protein CASSLDFTWTGTQYF.

The V and J genes are TRBV28 and TRBJ2-2; D gene uncertain. The germline V and J ends were trimmed by 4 bases and 10 bases, with 10 bases remaining between them. The germline CDR1 and CDR2 sequences are MDHEN and SYDVKM. CDR3 length equals 12 residues. The CDR3 spells CASSSDSEELFF. The CDR3 DNA is TGTGCCAGCAGTTCAGACTCGGAGGAGCTGTTTTTT. Based on the CDR3 plus reference TRBV28 and TRBJ2-2, the full variable domain is DVKVTQSSRYLVKRTGEKVFLECVQDMDHENMFWYRQDPGLGLRLIYFSYDVKMKEKGDIPEGYSVSREKKERFSLILESASTNQTSMYLCASSSDSEELFFGEGSRLTVL.

CDR3 DNA: TGTGCCAGTAGTATAGCCCCAGGGACAGCCCATGAAGCTTTCTTT. Protein product: CASSIAPGTAHEAFF. This chain connects TRBV19 to TRBJ1-1; 7 nucleotides align to TRBD1. The CDR3 loop spans 15 amino acids. Unmatched junction bases numbered 9, after V lost 1 base and J lost 7 bases. CDR1 is LNHDA, CDR2 SQIVND, per germline (reference sequence).

The chain uses TRBV6-1 and TRBJ1-1, with a weak D call TRBD1 (5 bases). V was clipped by 6 bases and J by 1 base, with 12 bases between them. The length of the CDR3 is 14 residues. Germline V gene sequence: CDR1 MNHNS, CDR2 SASEGT. CDR3 loop: CASRATDWNTEAFF. CDR3 DNA: TGTGCCAGCAGGGCGACAGACTGGAACACTGAAGCTTTCTTT.

The chain recombines TRBV10-3 with TRBJ1-2, with a weak D call TRBD1 (5 bases). Germline V gene data show CDR1 as ENHRY and CDR2 as SYGVKD. CDR3 length: 16 residues. V was cut by 4 bases and J by 2 bases, with 17 bases left in between. The CDR3 nucleotides read TGTGCCATCAGTGTAGGTTCCGGGGCGGCCAACTATGGCTACACCTTC. Translating it yields CAISVGSGAANYGYTF.

This clonotype has just a few counts. CDR3 sequence reads: CASSLYADYGYTF. In DNA, the CDR3 is TGTGCCAGCAGTTTGTACGCGGACTATGGCTACACCTTC. The chain is built from TRBV12-3 or TRBV12-4 and TRBJ1-2; D not resolved. This CDR3 region has 13 residues. V gave up 3 bases and J gave up 3 bases, with 8 bases separating them.

The J gene is TRBJ1-2, the V gene TRBV11-3; the D gene is possibly TRBD1 (6 bases). CDR1 and CDR2 from the germline V gene are SGHNT and YENEEA. This CDR3 is 14 amino acids long. The V end lost 11 bases, the J end lost 9 bases, and 25 bases lay between the germline ends. The CDR3 nucleotides are TGTGCCCATCGCGACAGGTTGGGAACAATTCGCTACACCTTC. Protein: CAHRDRLGTIRYTF. Supplemented by reference TRBV11-3 and TRBJ1-2, the full variable domain reads EAGVVQSPRYKIIEKKQPVAFWCNPISGHNTLYWYLQNLGQGPELLIRYENEEAVDDSQLPKDRFSAERLKGVDSTLKIQPAELGDSAVYLCAHRDRLGTIRYTFGSGTRLTVV.

This clonotype was counted between two and nine times. CDR3 protein: CATSDSAYGTGGDGYTF. DNA for the CDR3: TGTGCCACCAGTGATTCCGCTTATGGGACAGGGGGCGATGGCTACACCTTC. The J gene is TRBJ1-2, the V gene TRBV24-1, with TRBD1 identical over 12 bases. Germline CDR1 reads KGHDR; CDR2 reads SFDVKD. J was trimmed by 6 bases and V by 2 bases; bases with no gene match: 9. CDR3 length equals 17 residues.

This clonotype was detected a few times. This chain's CDR3 is CASSPVGGGLSGAYEQYF. The CDR3 bases are TGTGCCAGCAGCCCCGTCGGAGGGGGGCTTTCAGGGGCCTACGAGCAGTACTTC. The rearrangement joins TRBV11-2 to TRBJ2-7, with D perhaps matching TRBD1 or TRBD2 (6 bases each). The CDR3 extends over 18 amino acids. With 5 bases removed from V and 2 bases from J, the gap between germline ends came to 25 bases. Germline-derived CDR1 and CDR2 are SGHAT and FQNNGV.

The V call is TRBV12-3 or TRBV12-4, the J call TRBJ2-3; 8 bases match TRBD2. CDR3 length equals 15 residues. V gave up 6 bases and J gave up 2 bases; unmatched junction bases: 7. The CDR3 loop is CASSQLAENTDTQYF. The CDR3 nucleotides are TGTGCCAGCAGCCAACTAGCGGAGAACACAGATACGCAGTATTTT.

This clonotype has at least ten counts. The chain combines TRBV14 with TRBJ1-1; D gene uncertain. CDR1 is SGHDN and CDR2 is FVKESK in the germline V gene. V lost 1 base, J lost 4 bases, and 10 bases lay in between. The CDR3 runs to 14 residues. The CDR3: CASSQARGGTEAFF. CDR3 bases: TGTGCCAGCAGCCAAGCCCGCGGTGGCACTGAAGCTTTCTTT.